Listed below are T cell receptor beta chains from one sample, sequenced in a study of ipilimumab plus nivolumab after autologous stem cell transplantation. The protocol was immunoSEQ multiplex PCR, while the TCRdb copy is restricted to in-frame clones and leaves out a portion. The sample records about 15,000 clones, roughly 74% being singletons. This material consisted of PBMCs, taken in a trial of ipilimumab plus nivolumab as post-transplant consolidation. The receptors derive from a male donor with primary mediastinal lymphoma. The CDR3 runs from the conserved cysteine through the conserved F or W. Each record gives: clone size, V gene, D gene, J gene, CDR3 protein, CDR3 DNA. D genes are given only for firm matches. Expanded clones are given a class, and other clones once, few, many or no size at all.

clone size: NA; V gene: TRBV11-2; D gene: NA; J gene: TRBJ1-3; CDR3 protein: CASSTGTRGTIYF; CDR3 DNA: TGTGCCAGCAGCACCGGGACCCGGGGCACCATATATTTT
clone size: NA; V gene: TRBV7-3; D gene: NA; J gene: TRBJ2-3; CDR3 protein: CASSSVPSGTDTQYF; CDR3 DNA: TGTGCCAGCAGCTCCGTCCCCTCTGGCACAGATACGCAGTATTTT
clone size: NA; V gene: TRBV5-1; D gene: NA; J gene: TRBJ2-6; CDR3 protein: CASSLDRLSGANVLTF; CDR3 DNA: TGCGCCAGCAGCTTGGACAGGCTCTCTGGGGCCAACGTCCTGACTTTC
clone size: NA; V gene: TRBV18; D gene: TRBD2; J gene: TRBJ2-7; CDR3 protein: CASSRNHLAGNYEQYF; CDR3 DNA: TGTGCCAGCTCACGAAACCATCTAGCGGGGAACTACGAGCAGTACTTC
clone size: NA; V gene: TRBV7-8; D gene: NA; J gene: TRBJ1-2; CDR3 protein: CASSSTPPESYGYTF; CDR3 DNA: TGTGCCAGCAGCTCGACGCCCCCTGAGAGCTATGGCTACACCTTC
clone size: NA; V gene: TRBV28; D gene: TRBD2; J gene: TRBJ2-7; CDR3 protein: CASNNQGGLAGQYEQYF; CDR3 DNA: TGTGCCAGCAACAACCAAGGAGGACTAGCGGGACAATACGAGCAGTACTTC
clone size: medium-sized; V gene: TRBV5-1; D gene: NA; J gene: TRBJ2-3; CDR3 protein: CATSEGGVRTDTQYF; CDR3 DNA: TGCGCCACCTCAGAAGGGGGGGTTCGCACAGATACGCAGTATTTT
clone size: NA; V gene: TRBV9; D gene: NA; J gene: TRBJ2-3; CDR3 protein: CASSVDWAAGTDTQYF; CDR3 DNA: TGTGCCAGCAGCGTAGACTGGGCAGCTGGCACAGATACGCAGTATTTT
clone size: NA; V gene: TRBV6-6; D gene: NA; J gene: TRBJ1-2; CDR3 protein: CASSYSGAENGYTF; CDR3 DNA: TGTGCCAGCAGTTACTCGGGGGCGGAAAATGGCTACACCTTC
clone size: NA; V gene: TRBV5-6; D gene: NA; J gene: TRBJ2-4; CDR3 protein: CASSLGENIQYF; CDR3 DNA: TGTGCCAGCAGCTTGGGCGAGAACATTCAGTACTTC
clone size: NA; V gene: TRBV11-2; D gene: NA; J gene: TRBJ1-1; CDR3 protein: CASSLRPDTEAFF; CDR3 DNA: TGTGCCAGCAGCCTCCGGCCGGACACTGAAGCTTTCTTT
clone size: medium-sized; V gene: TRBV21-1; D gene: NA; J gene: TRBJ1-1; CDR3 protein: CASTSRRQGRFLGTEAFF; CDR3 DNA: TGTGCCAGCACCTCGCGCCGGCAGGGAAGATTTTTGGGGACTGAAGCTTTCTTT
clone size: NA; V gene: TRBV14; D gene: TRBD2; J gene: TRBJ2-1; CDR3 protein: CASSRRTSGRDGSYNEQFF; CDR3 DNA: TGTGCCAGCAGCCGGAGGACTAGCGGGAGGGATGGCTCCTACAATGAGCAGTTCTTC
clone size: NA; V gene: TRBV5-1; D gene: NA; J gene: TRBJ2-5; CDR3 protein: CASSLVDETQYF; CDR3 DNA: TGCGCCAGCAGCTTGGTAGATGAGACCCAGTACTTC
clone size: NA; V gene: TRBV7-7; D gene: TRBD2; J gene: TRBJ2-1; CDR3 protein: CASSLAGDYNEQFF; CDR3 DNA: TGTGCTAGCAGCTTAGCGGGGGACTACAATGAGCAGTTCTTC
clone size: NA; V gene: TRBV2; D gene: NA; J gene: TRBJ2-7; CDR3 protein: CASSSPSLEQYF; CDR3 DNA: TGTGCCAGCAGTTCTCCCTCCCTCGAGCAGTACTTC
clone size: few; V gene: TRBV7-9; D gene: TRBD2; J gene: TRBJ2-3; CDR3 protein: CASSPPSGDHTDTQYF; CDR3 DNA: TGTGCCAGCAGCCCTCCTAGCGGGGATCACACAGATACGCAGTATTTT
clone size: NA; V gene: TRBV4-1; D gene: TRBD1; J gene: TRBJ2-7; CDR3 protein: CASSQDLQGAYEQYF; CDR3 DNA: TGCGCCAGCAGCCAAGATCTACAGGGGGCGTACGAGCAGTACTTC
clone size: NA; V gene: TRBV6-1; D gene: NA; J gene: TRBJ2-5; CDR3 protein: CASSELGTPGSTQYF; CDR3 DNA: TGTGCCAGCAGTGAATTAGGGACACCCGGGAGCACCCAGTACTTC
clone size: NA; V gene: TRBV6-5; D gene: NA; J gene: TRBJ1-5; CDR3 protein: CASSRAGGNQPQHF; CDR3 DNA: TGTGCCAGCAGTCGGGCAGGGGGCAATCAGCCCCAGCATTTT
clone size: NA; V gene: TRBV11-2; D gene: NA; J gene: TRBJ1-1; CDR3 protein: CASSLRMQGNTEAFF; CDR3 DNA: TGTGCCAGCAGCTTGAGGATGCAGGGGAACACTGAAGCTTTCTTT
clone size: NA; V gene: TRBV27; D gene: TRBD2; J gene: TRBJ2-7; CDR3 protein: CASRLRTSAHEQYF; CDR3 DNA: TGTGCCAGCAGGCTTCGGACTAGCGCGCACGAGCAGTACTTC
clone size: NA; V gene: TRBV6-1; D gene: NA; J gene: TRBJ1-5; CDR3 protein: CASYRVANSNQPQHF; CDR3 DNA: TGTGCCAGCTACAGGGTAGCGAATAGCAATCAGCCCCAGCATTTT
clone size: once; V gene: TRBV19; D gene: NA; J gene: TRBJ2-7; CDR3 protein: CASSSGRGAYEQYF; CDR3 DNA: TGTGCCAGTAGTTCAGGCCGGGGAGCCTACGAGCAGTACTTC